This T cell receptor beta chain originates from a study of PD-1 blockade in classical Hodgkin lymphoma. Study-wide background: Patients received nivolumab 3 mg/kg intravenously every 2 weeks.

This clone was seen more than once but under ten times. All the patients suffered relapse after autologous stem cell transplantation, and brentuximab vedotin exposure differed. Complete response, partial response or progressive disease made up the best responses. The assay was immunoSEQ multiplex PCR, and TCRdb's table has in-frame clones only and misses some. The table shows under 110,000 clones, with around 89% occurring only once. Trimming pared 1 base from V and 5 bases from J, leaving 14 bases between. The CDR3 has 15 amino acids. The germline V gene has CDR1 SGHTA and CDR2 FQGNSA. This TCR came from a human donor with classical Hodgkin lymphoma. Sequenced here: peripheral blood mononuclear cells (PBMCs), sampled before the second cycle of nivolumab. The chain is built from TRBV7-2 and TRBJ2-5, with D unresolved. The CDR3 bases are TGTGCCAGCAGCTTAGTCGTAGGAGCTTGGGAGACCCAGTACTTC. The encoded protein is CASSLVVGAWETQYF. The whole variable domain, remainder taken from reference TRBV7-2 and TRBJ2-5, is GAGVSQSPSNKVTEKGKDVELRCDPISGHTALYWYRQSLGQGLEFLIYFQGNSAPDKSGLPSDRFSAERTGGSVSTLTIQRTQQEDSAVYLCASSLVVGAWETQYFGPGTRLLVL.